Each of the 26 T cell receptor beta chains below was sequenced from the same sample in a study of OX40 agonist ivuxolimab in advanced cancers. Using immunoSEQ multiplex PCR, the repertoire was profiled, and TCRdb retains in-frame clones only, with some absent. Of roughly 90,000 clones listed, 70% to 90% are singletons. Sample: CD4+ or CD8+ T cells sorted from blood, taken in a trial of the OX40 agonist ivuxolimab. Source of these receptors: an adult with an advanced solid tumor such as melanoma, head and neck, liver or kidney cancer.

This sequence joins TRBV25-1 and TRBJ2-1; D is unresolved. Trimming took 1 base from V and 8 from J, leaving 3 bases between them. CDR3 size: 11 residues. Germline CDR1 reads MGHDK; CDR2 reads SYGVNS. The CDR3 nucleotides are TGTGCCAGCAGTGAATGGGATGAGCAGTTCTTC. It yields the protein CASSEWDEQFF.

V usage is TRBV6-5 and J usage is TRBJ2-7; D might be TRBD2 (5 bases). V was cut by 0 bases and J by 3 bases, with 9 bases left in between. CDR3 length: 14 amino acids. Germline assignment: CDR1 MNHEY and CDR2 SVGAGI. CDR3 in amino acids: CASSYSNRDYEQYF. In DNA form, the CDR3 reads TGTGCCAGCAGTTACTCTAACCGGGACTACGAGCAGTACTTC.

The rearrangement joins TRBV9 to TRBJ1-3; no clear D gene. Trimming stripped 7 bases from V and 0 bases from J, with 17 bases between. CDR3 length equals 16 residues. Germline CDR1 reads SGDLS; CDR2 reads YYNGEE. In DNA form, the CDR3 reads TGTGCCAGCGCGGAGGGCGCCCGGAGCTCTGGAAACACCATATATTTT. This translates into CASAEGARSSGNTIYF.

The chain joins TRBV7-9 to TRBJ1-2; D is uncertain. The germline gives CDR1 SEHNR, CDR2 FQNEAQ (reference sequence). Trimming cost V 0 bases and J 0 bases, with 5 bases left between them. The length of the CDR3 is 14 residues. CDR3 region: CASSLAQANYGYTF. The DNA for the CDR3 is TGTGCCAGCAGCTTAGCCCAGGCTAACTATGGCTACACCTTC.

The CDR3 is CASSVRQGRNEKLFF. The CDR3 region has the DNA TGTGCCAGCAGCGTACGACAGGGACGAAATGAAAAACTGTTTTTT. The J gene is TRBJ1-4, the V gene TRBV7-2, with 7 bases fitting TRBD1. V lost 5 bases and J lost 5; bases outside the gene matches: 8. CDR1 is SGHTA, CDR2 FQGNSA, per germline. This CDR3 has 15 amino acids.

The rearrangement uses TRBV19 and TRBJ2-3; D is uncertain. The CDR3 spans 15 residues. Trimming took 3 bases from V and 0 from J, leaving 10 bases between them. Per germline, CDR1 LNHDA and CDR2 SQIVND (reference sequence). As DNA, the CDR3 is TGTGCCAGTAGTATGGGAAGAGCTAGCACAGATACGCAGTATTTT. Translating gives CASSMGRASTDTQYF.

The genes are TRBV9 and TRBJ2-2; perhaps D is TRBD1 or TRBD2 (6 bases each). Trimming cost V 1 base and J 3 bases, with 13 bases left between them. Germline loops: CDR1 SGDLS, CDR2 YYNGEE. The CDR3 has 16 amino acids. CDR3 sequence reads: CASSVRGAQDTGELFF. The CDR3 nucleotides are TGTGCCAGCAGCGTAAGGGGGGCGCAGGACACCGGGGAGCTGTTTTTT. The variable domain in full, completed from reference TRBV9 and TRBJ2-2, reads DSGVTQTPKHLITATGQRVTLRCSPRSGDLSVYWYQQSLDQGLQFLIQYYNGEERAKGNILERFSAQQFPDLHSELNLSSLELGDSALYFCASSVRGAQDTGELFFGEGSRLTVL.

The V and J genes are TRBV14 and TRBJ1-5, with no clear D. Per germline, CDR1 SGHDN and CDR2 FVKESK. Trimming took off 6 bases at V and 7 bases at J, with 10 bases between the two ends. CDR3 length: 12 residues. As DNA, the CDR3 is TGTGCCAGCAGTCTGGGAGAACAGCCCCAGCATTTT. It is translated as CASSLGEQPQHF.

This chain links TRBV14 with TRBJ2-5; D gene unclear. Deletions cut 0 bases from V and 1 base from J, with 15 bases between. The CDR3 has 17 amino acids. The germline CDR1 and CDR2 sequences are SGHDN and FVKESK. CDR3 nucleotides: TGTGCCAGCAGCCAAGATACGGGCCGGACGATCCAAGAGACCCAGTACTTC. As protein: CASSQDTGRTIQETQYF.

V gene TRBV27 combines with J gene TRBJ2-1; 15 nucleotides agree with TRBD2. The CDR3 consists of 17 residues. J lost 0 bases, V lost 5 bases, and 2 bases had no gene match. Germline V gene sequence: CDR1 MNHEY, CDR2 SMNVEV (reference sequence). CDR3 sequence: CASSKGLAGGSYNEQFF. CDR3 coding DNA: TGTGCCAGCAGTAAGGGACTAGCGGGGGGCTCCTACAATGAGCAGTTCTTC.

This clone has a handful of counts. The chain uses TRBV6-5 and TRBJ1-1; D gene ambiguous. CDR1 and CDR2 (germline): MNHEY, SVGAGI. The CDR3 runs 13 residues. Trimming removed 5 bases at V and 1 base at J, with 8 bases between. CDR3 sequence (DNA): TGTGCCAGCAGTGACGCAAAGAACACTGAAGCTTTCTTT. Its protein is CASSDAKNTEAFF.

CDR3 amino acids: CATSRDQGQQPQHF. The CDR3 region has the DNA TGTGCCACCAGCAGAGATCAGGGGCAGCAGCCCCAGCATTTT. V gene TRBV15 combines with J gene TRBJ1-5; possible D gene TRBD1, 6 bases. Between the trimmed V and J ends, which lost 0 bases and 7 bases, there was a span of 10 bases. CDR1 and CDR2 from the germline V gene are LNHNV and YYDKDF (reference sequence). CDR3 length equals 14 residues.

The V call is TRBV7-2, the J call TRBJ1-1, with D hard to call. V shed 5 bases and J shed 11 bases, with 15 bases lying between them. This CDR3 comprises 12 residues. CDR1 is SGHTA and CDR2 is FQGNSA in the germline V gene. This chain's CDR3 is CASSPPSIEAFF. For the CDR3, the DNA is TGTGCCAGCAGCCCGCCCTCGATCGAGGCTTTCTTT. Combining the CDR3 with reference TRBV7-2 and TRBJ1-1 gives the whole variable domain GAGVSQSPSNKVTEKGKDVELRCDPISGHTALYWYRQSLGQGLEFLIYFQGNSAPDKSGLPSDRFSAERTGGSVSTLTIQRTQQEDSAVYLCASSPPSIEAFFGQGTRLTVV.

The chain employs TRBV6-1 and TRBJ2-1; 8 nucleotides align to TRBD1. This CDR3 has 14 residues. The germline CDR1 and CDR2 sequences are MNHNS and SASEGT. After removal of 5 bases from V and 9 bases from J, the junction contained 9 bases not matched to a gene. The CDR3 coding sequence is TGTGCCAGCAGTACGACATCGGGACAGGTTGAGCAGTTCTTC. Residues: CASSTTSGQVEQFF.

The CDR3 loop reads CASSLAGASNTEAFF. The CDR3 DNA reads as TGTGCCAGCAGCTTAGCGGGCGCCTCCAACACTGAAGCTTTCTTT. The chain is built from TRBV7-8 and TRBJ1-1; no reliable D call. The CDR3 has 15 amino acids. Germline lookup yields CDR1 SGHVS and CDR2 FQNEAQ. V lost 0 bases and J 2 bases, leaving 10 bases between the germline ends.

V is TRBV6-5 and J is TRBJ1-2; 7 nucleotides align to TRBD1. This CDR3 contains 13 residues. Germline V gene sequence: CDR1 MNHEY, CDR2 SVGAGI. J gave up 3 bases and V 6 bases, and 4 bases lay outside the gene matches. The CDR3 spells CASSPDRDYGYTF. DNA of the CDR3: TGTGCCAGCAGCCCCGACAGGGACTATGGCTACACCTTC.

The chain uses TRBV28 and TRBJ1-4; TRBD1 might be the D (5 bases). The CDR3 extends over 14 amino acids. Deletions cut 3 bases from V and 4 bases from J, with 9 bases between. Germline V gene lookup returns CDR1 MDHEN and CDR2 SYDVKM. DNA for the CDR3: TGTGCCAGCAGTTTTGACAGCAATAATGAAAAACTGTTTTTT. Protein sequence: CASSFDSNNEKLFF.

This chain links TRBV7-2 with TRBJ1-4, with TRBD1 matching over 7 bases. The CDR3 runs 15 residues. Germline V CDR1 and CDR2: SGHTA, FQGNSA. The junction had 11 bases not matched to a gene; V was cut back by 5 bases and J by 8 bases. The CDR3 coding sequence is TGTGCCAGCAGCACCGGACAGGTGGGCTTCGAAAAACTGTTTTTT. Encoded protein: CASSTGQVGFEKLFF.

The chain uses TRBV27 and TRBJ1-2; the match to TRBD1 covers 7 bases. V trimming: 3 bases; J trimming: 4 bases; junction bases outside the gene matches: 8. The CDR3 loop spans 15 amino acids. CDR1 is MNHEY and CDR2 is SMNVEV in the germline V gene (reference sequence). CDR3: CASSFGQGGLYGYTF. For the CDR3, the DNA is TGTGCCAGCAGTTTCGGGCAGGGGGGCCTCTATGGCTACACCTTC.

The chain joins TRBV27 to TRBJ2-5; no firm D call. This CDR3 has 11 amino acids. Germline loops: CDR1 MNHEY, CDR2 SMNVEV (reference sequence). V lost 7 bases, J lost 1 base, and 4 bases lay in between. The CDR3 nucleotides read TGTGCCAGCAAAGCCCAAGAGACCCAGTACTTC. Translated: CASKAQETQYF.

This clone was observed a single time. The gene calls are TRBV28 and TRBJ2-3, with D perhaps TRBD2 (5 bases). CDR1 MDHEN and CDR2 SYDVKM come from the germline V gene. This CDR3 contains 15 residues. Trimming pared 8 bases from V and 5 bases from J, leaving 20 bases between. This chain's CDR3 is CASARRIAGVDTQYF. CDR3 nucleotide sequence: TGTGCCAGCGCGAGGAGGATAGCCGGAGTAGATACGCAGTATTTT.

This clone occurred once. The chain carries TRBV30 and TRBJ1-5, with D uncertain. The germline V and J ends were trimmed by 5 bases and 5 bases, with 10 bases remaining between them. This CDR3 region has 12 residues. In germline, CDR1 is GTSNPN, CDR2 SVGIG (reference sequence). CDR3 sequence: CAWEGGDQPQHF. CDR3 DNA: TGTGCCTGGGAGGGCGGAGATCAGCCCCAGCATTTT.

The chain uses TRBV7-2 and TRBJ2-5, with D possibly being TRBD1 (5 bases). Germline CDR1 and CDR2: SGHTA and FQGNSA. This CDR3 comprises 14 residues. With 2 bases removed from V and 0 bases from J, the gap between germline ends came to 7 bases. In nucleotides, the CDR3 is TGTGCCAGCAGCTTATCAGGGTACCAAGAGACCCAGTACTTC. Translated, it gives CASSLSGYQETQYF.

In its sample, this clone was seen once. CDR3 sequence (DNA): TGTGCCAGCTCCAGGGGAGAGACCCAGTACTTC. It codes for CASSRGETQYF. V usage is TRBV18 and J usage is TRBJ2-5, with D possibly being TRBD1 (6 bases). The germline V gene encodes CDR1 KGHSH and CDR2 LQKENI. Trimming stripped 6 bases from V and 4 bases from J, with 6 bases between. The CDR3 is 11 residues long.

The chain employs TRBV9 and TRBJ2-5; the match to TRBD2 covers 9 bases. Germline V gene data show CDR1 as SGDLS and CDR2 as YYNGEE. This CDR3 contains 16 residues. V lost 4 bases to trimming and J lost 4 bases; unmatched junction nucleotides: 11. In DNA, the CDR3 is TGTGCCAGCAGCCTGGGGGGGGCTAGCGGGGCAGAGACCCAGTACTTC. Its protein product is CASSLGGASGAETQYF. The complete variable domain, with remaining parts taken from reference TRBV9 and TRBJ2-5, reads DSGVTQTPKHLITATGQRVTLRCSPRSGDLSVYWYQQSLDQGLQFLIQYYNGEERAKGNILERFSAQQFPDLHSELNLSSLELGDSALYFCASSLGGASGAETQYFGPGTRLLVL.

The chain is built from TRBV19 and TRBJ2-6; a possible D gene is TRBD2 (6 bases). The germline gives CDR1 LNHDA, CDR2 SQIVND (reference sequence). The CDR3 has 14 residues. V lost 7 bases and J 1 base, leaving 8 bases between the germline ends. CDR3 DNA: TGTGCCAGTAATCGGGGGTCTGGGGCCAACGTCCTGACTTTC. It specifies CASNRGSGANVLTF.